Sequencing of this TCR beta chain was carried out in a study of T-cell reconstitution after alpha-beta-depleted transplantation in children. Preparation of the TCRbeta library used unique molecular identifiers. TCRdb used MiXCR to reprocess the PCR reads, holding one entry per CDR3 protein. The table records more than 60,000 distinct CDR3 sequences, around 7.9% of them present only once. The CDR3 contains 11 residues. V was pared by 5 bases and J by 7 bases, with 11 bases between. Germline CDR1 reads DFQATT; CDR2 reads SNEGSKA (reference sequence). The rearrangement joins TRBV20-1 to TRBJ1-1, with D tentatively TRBD1 (6 bases). The origin of this receptor is a human donor who donated a stem cell graft to a child with acute lymphoblastic leukemia. Sample: PBMCs from the stem cell graft donor, taken from the stem cell graft. The CDR3 nucleotides are TGCAGTGCTTCTAGGGGGGGTGAAGCTTTCTTT. Its protein is CSASRGGEAFF.